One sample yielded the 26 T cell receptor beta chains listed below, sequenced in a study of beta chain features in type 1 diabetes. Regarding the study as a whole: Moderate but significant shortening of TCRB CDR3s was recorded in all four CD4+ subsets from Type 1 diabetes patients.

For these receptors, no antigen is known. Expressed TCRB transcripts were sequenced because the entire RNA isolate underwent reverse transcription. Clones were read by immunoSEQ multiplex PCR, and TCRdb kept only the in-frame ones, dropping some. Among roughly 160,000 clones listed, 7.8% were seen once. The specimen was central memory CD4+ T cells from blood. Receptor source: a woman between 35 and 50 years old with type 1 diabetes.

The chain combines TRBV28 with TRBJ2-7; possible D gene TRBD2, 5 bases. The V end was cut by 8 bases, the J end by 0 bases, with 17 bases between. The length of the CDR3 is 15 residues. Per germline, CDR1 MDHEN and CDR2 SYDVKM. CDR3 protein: CASGFVTGSSYEQYF. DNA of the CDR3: TGTGCCAGCGGATTTGTCACGGGGAGCTCCTACGAGCAGTACTTC.

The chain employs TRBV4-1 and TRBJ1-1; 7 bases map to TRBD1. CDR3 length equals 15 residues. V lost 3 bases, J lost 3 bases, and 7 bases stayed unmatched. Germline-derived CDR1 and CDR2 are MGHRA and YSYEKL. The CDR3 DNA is TGCGCCAGCAGCCAGGGCCGGACAGGTTACACTGAAGCTTTCTTT. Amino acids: CASSQGRTGYTEAFF.

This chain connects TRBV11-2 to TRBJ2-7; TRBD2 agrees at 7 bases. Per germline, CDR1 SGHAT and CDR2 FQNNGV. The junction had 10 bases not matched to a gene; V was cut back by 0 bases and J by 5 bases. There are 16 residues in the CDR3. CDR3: CASSLDRFGGEDEQYF. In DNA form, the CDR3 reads TGTGCCAGCAGCTTAGATCGATTTGGGGGGGAAGACGAGCAGTACTTC.

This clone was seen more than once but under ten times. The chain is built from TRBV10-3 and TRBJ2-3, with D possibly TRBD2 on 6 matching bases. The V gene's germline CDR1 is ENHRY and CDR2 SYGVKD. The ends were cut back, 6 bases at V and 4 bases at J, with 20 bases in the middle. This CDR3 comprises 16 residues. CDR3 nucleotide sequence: TGTGCCATCAGGCCCGGGACCCCCGGGGGTGCAGATACGCAGTATTTT. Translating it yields CAIRPGTPGGADTQYF.

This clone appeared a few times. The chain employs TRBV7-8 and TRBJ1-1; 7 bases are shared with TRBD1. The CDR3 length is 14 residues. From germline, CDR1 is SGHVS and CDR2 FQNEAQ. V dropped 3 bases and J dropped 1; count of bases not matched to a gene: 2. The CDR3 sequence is CASSFGTANTEAFF. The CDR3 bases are TGTGCCAGCAGCTTCGGGACAGCGAACACTGAAGCTTTCTTT.

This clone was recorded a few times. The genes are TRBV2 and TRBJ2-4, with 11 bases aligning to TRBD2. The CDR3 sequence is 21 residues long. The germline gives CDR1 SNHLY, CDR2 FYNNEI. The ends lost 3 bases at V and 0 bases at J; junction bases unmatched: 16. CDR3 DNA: TGTGCCAGCAGTGAGGGGTACCTACTAGCGGGAGATGTGGAAGCCAAAAACATTCAGTACTTC. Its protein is CASSEGYLLAGDVEAKNIQYF. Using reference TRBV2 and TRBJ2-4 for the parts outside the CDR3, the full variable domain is EPEVTQTPSHQVTQMGQEVILRCVPISNHLYFYWYRQILGQKVEFLVSFYNNEISEKSEIFDDQFSVERPDGSNFTLKIRSTKLEDSAMYFCASSEGYLLAGDVEAKNIQYFGAGTRLSVL.

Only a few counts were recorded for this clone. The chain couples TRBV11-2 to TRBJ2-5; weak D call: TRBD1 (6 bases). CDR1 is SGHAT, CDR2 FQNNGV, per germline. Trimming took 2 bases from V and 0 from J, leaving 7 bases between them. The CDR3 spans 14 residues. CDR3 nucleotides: TGTGCCAGCAGCTTAAACAGGGACCAAGAGACCCAGTACTTC. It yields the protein CASSLNRDQETQYF.

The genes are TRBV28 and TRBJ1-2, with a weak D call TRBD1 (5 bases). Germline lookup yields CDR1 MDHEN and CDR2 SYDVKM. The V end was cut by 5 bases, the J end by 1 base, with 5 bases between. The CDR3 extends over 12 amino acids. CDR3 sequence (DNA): TGTGCCAGCAGTGACAGTAACTATGGCTACACCTTC. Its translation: CASSDSNYGYTF.

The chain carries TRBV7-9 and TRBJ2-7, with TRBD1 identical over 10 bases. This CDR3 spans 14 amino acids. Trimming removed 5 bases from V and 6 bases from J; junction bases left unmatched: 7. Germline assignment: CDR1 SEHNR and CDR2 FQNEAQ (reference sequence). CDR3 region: CASSPGQGNPEQYF. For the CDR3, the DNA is TGTGCCAGCAGCCCGGGACAGGGGAACCCCGAGCAGTACTTC.

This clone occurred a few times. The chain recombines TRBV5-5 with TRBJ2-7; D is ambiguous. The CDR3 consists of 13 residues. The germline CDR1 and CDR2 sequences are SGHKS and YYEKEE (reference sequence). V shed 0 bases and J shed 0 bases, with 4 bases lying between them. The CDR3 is CASSLASSYEQYF. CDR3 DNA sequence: TGTGCCAGCAGCTTGGCCTCCTCCTACGAGCAGTACTTC.

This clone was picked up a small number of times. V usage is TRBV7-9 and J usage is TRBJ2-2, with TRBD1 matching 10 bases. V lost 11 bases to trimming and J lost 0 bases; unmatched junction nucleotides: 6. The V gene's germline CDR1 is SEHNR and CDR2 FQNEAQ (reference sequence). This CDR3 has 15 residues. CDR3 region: CACGTGATNTGELFF. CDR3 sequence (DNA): TGTGCCTGCGGGACAGGGGCTACGAACACCGGGGAGCTGTTTTTT.

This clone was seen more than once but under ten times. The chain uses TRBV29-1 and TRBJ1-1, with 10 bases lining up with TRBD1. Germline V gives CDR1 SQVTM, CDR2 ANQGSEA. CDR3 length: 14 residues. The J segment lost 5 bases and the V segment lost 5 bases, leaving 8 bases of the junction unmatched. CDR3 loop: CSVTGTGALTEAFF. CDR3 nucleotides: TGCAGCGTTACCGGGACAGGGGCCCTTACTGAAGCTTTCTTT. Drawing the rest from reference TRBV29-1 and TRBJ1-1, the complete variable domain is SAVISQKPSRDICQRGTSLTIQCQVDSQVTMMFWYRQQPGQSLTLIATANQGSEATYESGFVIDKFPISRPNLTFSTLTVSNMSPEDSSIYLCSVTGTGALTEAFFGQGTRLTVV.

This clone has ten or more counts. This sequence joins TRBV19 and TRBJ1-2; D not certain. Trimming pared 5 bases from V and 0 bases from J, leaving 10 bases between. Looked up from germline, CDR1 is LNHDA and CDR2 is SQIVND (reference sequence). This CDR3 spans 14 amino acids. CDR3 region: CASSPLGANYGYTF. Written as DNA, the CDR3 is TGTGCCAGTAGTCCCCTCGGGGCTAACTATGGCTACACCTTC.

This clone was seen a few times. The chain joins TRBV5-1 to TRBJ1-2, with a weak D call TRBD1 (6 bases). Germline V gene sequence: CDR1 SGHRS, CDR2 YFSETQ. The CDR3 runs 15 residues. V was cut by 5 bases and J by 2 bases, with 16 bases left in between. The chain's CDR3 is CASRWSLDRNYGYTF. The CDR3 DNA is TGCGCCAGCAGGTGGTCCCTCGACAGGAACTATGGCTACACCTTC.

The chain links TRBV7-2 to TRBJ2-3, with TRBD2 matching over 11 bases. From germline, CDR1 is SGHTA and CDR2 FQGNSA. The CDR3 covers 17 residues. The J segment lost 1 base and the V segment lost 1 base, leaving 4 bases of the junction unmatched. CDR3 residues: CASSLVGSGGGTDTQYF. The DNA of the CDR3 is TGTGCCAGCAGCTTAGTGGGTAGCGGGGGGGGCACAGATACGCAGTATTTT.

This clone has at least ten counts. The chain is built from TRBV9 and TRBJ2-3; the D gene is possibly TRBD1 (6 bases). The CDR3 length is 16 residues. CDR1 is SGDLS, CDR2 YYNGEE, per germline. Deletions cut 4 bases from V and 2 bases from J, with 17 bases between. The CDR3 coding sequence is TGTGCCAGCAGCCTCGGGACACTCCGTTCCACAGATACGCAGTATTTT. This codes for CASSLGTLRSTDTQYF.

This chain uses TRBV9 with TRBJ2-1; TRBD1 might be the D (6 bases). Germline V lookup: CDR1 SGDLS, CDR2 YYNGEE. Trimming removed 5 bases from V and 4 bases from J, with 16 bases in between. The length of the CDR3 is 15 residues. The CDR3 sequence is CASSKTGTHYNEQFF. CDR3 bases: TGTGCCAGCAGTAAGACGGGGACACATTACAATGAGCAGTTCTTC.

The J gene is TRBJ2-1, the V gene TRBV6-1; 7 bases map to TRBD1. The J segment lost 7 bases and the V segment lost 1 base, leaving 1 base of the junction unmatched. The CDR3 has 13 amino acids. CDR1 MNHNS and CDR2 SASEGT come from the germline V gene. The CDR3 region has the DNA TGTGCCAGCAGTGAAGTACAGGGGAATGAGCAGTTCTTC. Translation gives CASSEVQGNEQFF.

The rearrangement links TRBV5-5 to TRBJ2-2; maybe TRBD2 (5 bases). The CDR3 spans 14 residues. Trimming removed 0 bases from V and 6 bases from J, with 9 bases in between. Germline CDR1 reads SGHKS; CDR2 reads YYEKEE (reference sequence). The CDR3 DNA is TGTGCCAGCAGCTTGGGACCCGGGGCCGGGGAGCTGTTTTTT. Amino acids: CASSLGPGAGELFF.

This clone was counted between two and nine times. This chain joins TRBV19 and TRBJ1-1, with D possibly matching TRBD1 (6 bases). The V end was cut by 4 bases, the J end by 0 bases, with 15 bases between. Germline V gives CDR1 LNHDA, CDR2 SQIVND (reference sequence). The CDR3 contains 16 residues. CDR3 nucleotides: TGTGCCAGTAGTACGAATCCGGGACAAGTGAACACTGAAGCTTTCTTT. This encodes CASSTNPGQVNTEAFF.

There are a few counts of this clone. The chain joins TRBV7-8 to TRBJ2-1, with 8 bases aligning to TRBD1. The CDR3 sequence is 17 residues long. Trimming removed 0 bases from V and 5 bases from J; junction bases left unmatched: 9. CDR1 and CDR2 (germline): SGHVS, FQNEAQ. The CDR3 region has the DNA TGTGCCAGCAGCTTAGCGTCCGGACAGGGACTTAACAATGAGCAGTTCTTC. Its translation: CASSLASGQGLNNEQFF.

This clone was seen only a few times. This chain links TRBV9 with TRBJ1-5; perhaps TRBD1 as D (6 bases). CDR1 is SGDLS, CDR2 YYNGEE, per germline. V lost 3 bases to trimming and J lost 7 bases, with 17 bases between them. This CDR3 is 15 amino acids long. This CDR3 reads CASSAGPQGGQPQHF. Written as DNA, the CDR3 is TGTGCCAGCAGCGCCGGACCCCAAGGGGGACAGCCCCAGCATTTT.

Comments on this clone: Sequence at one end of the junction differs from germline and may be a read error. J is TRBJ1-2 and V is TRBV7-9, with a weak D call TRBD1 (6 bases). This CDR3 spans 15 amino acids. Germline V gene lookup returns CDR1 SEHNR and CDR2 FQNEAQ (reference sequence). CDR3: CASSPQGNQGYGYTF. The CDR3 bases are TGCGCCAGCAGCCCCCAGGGCAACCAGGGGTATGGCTACACCTTC.

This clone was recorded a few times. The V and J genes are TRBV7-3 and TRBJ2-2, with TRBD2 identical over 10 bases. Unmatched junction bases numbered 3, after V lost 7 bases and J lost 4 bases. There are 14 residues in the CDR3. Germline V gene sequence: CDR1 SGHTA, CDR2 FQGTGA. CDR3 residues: CASTRTSGTGELFF. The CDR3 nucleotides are TGTGCCAGCACCAGGACTAGCGGCACCGGGGAGCTGTTTTTT.

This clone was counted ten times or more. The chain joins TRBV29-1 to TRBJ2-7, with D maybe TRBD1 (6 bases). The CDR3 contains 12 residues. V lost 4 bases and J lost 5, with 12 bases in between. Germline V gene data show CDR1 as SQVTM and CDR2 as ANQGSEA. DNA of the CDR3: TGCAGCGTTGGGACAGTGAACAACGAGCAGTACTTC. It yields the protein CSVGTVNNEQYF.

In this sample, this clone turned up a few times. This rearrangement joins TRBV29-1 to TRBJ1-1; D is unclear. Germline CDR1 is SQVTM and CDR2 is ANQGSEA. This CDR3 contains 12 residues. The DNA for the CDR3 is TGCACCATTAAGGAGCTGAACACTGAAGCTTTCTTT. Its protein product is CTIKELNTEAFF.